The text below deals with one TCR beta chain. This record comes from a study of blood T cell repertoires in COVID-19. Study-level information: The origin of the acute and convalescent COVID-19 samples was the United States, Italy and Spain. The cDNA or gDNA used as material had been derived from T cells, B-cell-depleted T cells, or PBMCs.

Germline loops: CDR1 GTSNPN, CDR2 SVGIG (reference sequence). Trimming stripped 1 base from V and 0 bases from J, with 16 bases between. The CDR3 sequence is 18 residues long. Original processing notes: Estimation of nucleated cell counts was performed using reference gene primer amplification. The table came from immunoSEQ multiplex PCR; TCRdb's copy has only in-frame clones and leaves some out. The DNA was the basis for D and trimming; V, J and clone size are from that table. The data show some 120,000 clones, 70% to 90% seen once. The specimen sequenced was peripheral blood. The rearrangement links TRBV30 to TRBJ2-6; perhaps TRBD2 as D (5 bases). The receptor was derived from a man aged 50 to 59 with acute or convalescent COVID-19. The CDR3 DNA sequence: TGTGCCTGGAGTGGACTACCGATATCTTACTCTGGGGCCAACGTCCTGACTTTC. This codes for CAWSGLPISYSGANVLTF. Variable domain in full (rest from reference TRBV30 and TRBJ2-6): SQTIHQWPATLVQPVGSPLSLECTVEGTSNPNLYWYRQAAGRGLQLLFYSVGIGQISSEVPQNLSASRPQDRQFILSSKKLLLSDSGFYLCAWSGLPISYSGANVLTFGAGSRLTVL.